These 7 T cell receptor beta chains came from one sample sequenced in a study of blood T cells in healthy people across ages. A sample-barcoded 5' primer and a J-beta primer mix were used in a second PCR of about 7 to 12 cycles. TCRdb re-derived calls from the 5' RACE reads in MiXCR, one entry per CDR3 protein. The data contain fewer than 750,000 distinct CDR3 sequences, around 52% of them singletons. The source material was blood. The receptors were gathered from a woman of 80 years or more in good health.

The count of this clonotype is one. The chain joins TRBV10-2 to TRBJ2-1, with 8 nucleotides matching TRBD1. The CDR3 length is 12 residues. V lost 8 bases and J lost 8; bases outside the gene matches: 5. Germline CDR1 and CDR2: WSHSY and SAAADI. CDR3 region: CASLDRDDEQFF. The CDR3 nucleotides read TGCGCCAGCTTGGACAGGGACGATGAGCAGTTCTTC.

This clonotype has a handful of counts. As DNA, the CDR3 is TGTGCCATCAGTGAGTCTTCGACTAGCGGCCCAGATACGCAGTATTTT. Amino acids: CAISESSTSGPDTQYF. This rearrangement joins TRBV10-3 to TRBJ2-3, with 9 bases that match TRBD2. With V trimmed by 0 bases and J by 4 bases, 5 bases remained unmatched. This CDR3 spans 16 amino acids. Germline V gene lookup returns CDR1 ENHRY and CDR2 SYGVKD.

About this clonotype itself: It may be a read error: a sequence one base away is much more abundant. This chain uses TRBV12-3 or TRBV12-4 with TRBJ2-3; 7 bases are a match to TRBD1. This CDR3 is 15 amino acids long. The CDR3 DNA reads TGTGCCAGCAGGGAAAACAGGGGCATCACAGAGACGCAGTATTTT. This translates into CASRENRGITETQYF.

CDR3 DNA: TGCAGTGCTAGAGAGGTAGCGAGGGAGCAGTACTTC. This encodes CSAREVAREQYF. The V gene is TRBV20-1, the J gene TRBJ2-7; a weak D match, TRBD2 (5 bases). Trimming removed 0 bases at V and 7 bases at J, with 10 bases between. The CDR3 spans 12 residues. Germline V lookup: CDR1 DFQATT, CDR2 SNEGSKA (reference sequence).

The gene calls are TRBV7-9 and TRBJ2-5; D remains unclear. The CDR3 is 11 residues long. Germline CDR1 and CDR2: SEHNR and FQNEAQ (reference sequence). V lost 7 bases and J lost 11, with 14 bases in between. The CDR3 spells CASTSGNEQYF. The CDR3 DNA reads TGTGCCAGCACTTCAGGAAATGAGCAGTACTTC.

For the CDR3, the DNA is TGCAGTGCTAGAGGGTACCCCGCGCGCGGGACCTACTCCTACGAGCAGTACTTC. Amino acids: CSARGYPARGTYSYEQYF. V and J are TRBV20-1 and TRBJ2-5, with a possible D match to TRBD2 (6 bases). Judging by the DNA end, TRBJ2-7 fits better; the J call may be wrong. The CDR3 length is 18 residues. Germline V lookup: CDR1 DFQATT, CDR2 SNEGSKA (reference sequence).

This clonotype was seen many times. This chain joins TRBV27 and TRBJ2-7, with TRBD1 as a possible D gene (7 bases). The germline V gene encodes CDR1 MNHEY and CDR2 SMNVEV (reference sequence). V lost 2 bases and J 0 bases, leaving 11 bases between the germline ends. The CDR3 consists of 15 residues. The CDR3 DNA follows: TGTGCCAGCAGTTTAGGAGGGGGCCGCTCCTACGAGCAGTACTTC. It specifies CASSLGGGRSYEQYF.